At least ten counts were recorded for the clone carrying this T cell receptor (beta chain). Its antigen is not known. Exclusion of patients followed from uncontrolled infection, other autoimmune disease, pregnancy or lactation. This entry is derived from a study of T cells in Graves' hyperthyroidism and ophthalmopathy. TCR beta CDR3 regions were amplified from RNA. First-round RT-PCR of the TCR CDR3 relied on the HTBI primer set. TCRdb analysed the multiplex PCR reads with MiXCR anew, one entry per CDR3 protein. The sample consists of 350,000 or so distinct CDR3 sequences, over 20% of them appearing once. The length of the CDR3 is 13 residues. CDR1 and CDR2 (germline): LGHDT, YNNKEL (reference sequence). The V end was cut by 4 bases, the J end by 4 bases, with 11 bases between. Study outcomes and limitations: Stable hyperthyroidism was told apart from ophthalmopathy by a model built on 13 V-J features. Researchers found most expanded thyroid clonotypes above 0.001 in blood as well.

V gene TRBV3-1 combines with J gene TRBJ2-7; no firm D call. This sequence originates from a woman aged 45 to 65 with Graves' hyperthyroidism. The sequencing sample was made of blood. CDR3 residues: CASSPRPQYEQYF. The CDR3 bases are TGTGCCAGCAGCCCTCGACCCCAATACGAGCAGTACTTC.